One sample yielded the 20 T cell receptor beta chains listed below, sequenced in a study of blood T cell repertoires in COVID-19. Profiling relied on immunoSEQ multiplex PCR, and the TCRdb table lists in-frame clones only, not all of them. This sample has some 360,000 clones, with roughly 90% found just once. The sequencing sample was made of PBMCs or T cells enriched from blood (not recorded which). The receptors were gathered from a woman in her twenties or thirties who had been exposed to COVID-19.

The chain joins TRBV15 to TRBJ2-1; 10 nucleotides line up with TRBD2. The CDR3 sequence is 19 residues long. Germline values: CDR1 LNHNV, CDR2 YYDKDF (reference sequence). V lost 2 bases, J lost 6 bases, and 16 bases stayed unmatched. The CDR3 region has the DNA TGTGCCACCAGCAGACGGGGGCGGTTAGCGGGAGGTATATCCAATGAGCAGTTCTTC. Translation: CATSRRGRLAGGISNEQFF.

The chain is built from TRBV7-3 and TRBJ1-6; weak D call: TRBD1 (6 bases). The CDR3 consists of 15 residues. V was cut by 4 bases and J by 8 bases, with 15 bases left in between. Looked up from germline, CDR1 is SGHTA and CDR2 is FQGTGA. The CDR3 sequence is CASSSSNRQDSPLHF. The CDR3 region has the DNA TGTGCCAGCAGCTCGTCCAACAGACAGGATTCACCCCTCCACTTT.

The V and J genes are TRBV5-5 and TRBJ2-7; perhaps TRBD2 as D (6 bases). Per the germline V gene, CDR1 is SGHKS and CDR2 is YYEKEE (reference sequence). The CDR3 totals 16 residues. The V and J ends lost 0 bases and 1 base respectively, with 14 bases between them. The CDR3 reads CASSLAEGLLSYEQYF. The CDR3, as DNA: TGTGCCAGCAGCTTGGCCGAGGGACTGCTATCCTACGAGCAGTACTTC.

The rearrangement uses TRBV25-1 and TRBJ1-6; maybe TRBD1 (6 bases). The germline V gene encodes CDR1 MGHDK and CDR2 SYGVNS. V was pared by 2 bases and J by 11 bases, with 7 bases between. CDR3 size: 12 residues. The CDR3 nucleotides read TGTGCCAGCAGTGAAAAGGGGGCACCCCTCCACTTT. This encodes CASSEKGAPLHF.

The chain uses TRBV14 and TRBJ2-1; D might be TRBD2 (6 bases). CDR3 length: 15 amino acids. In germline, CDR1 is SGHDN, CDR2 FVKESK. Trimming left V 3 bases short and J 10 bases short, with 19 bases between. The CDR3 is CASSQELRLVGEQFF. The CDR3 DNA is TGTGCCAGCAGCCAGGAACTCCGACTAGTAGGCGAGCAGTTCTTC. The full variable domain, rest sourced from reference TRBV14 and TRBJ2-1, is EAGVTQFPSHSVIEKGQTVTLRCDPISGHDNLYWYRRVMGKEIKFLLHFVKESKQDESGMPNNRFLAERTGGTYSTLKVQPAELEDSGVYFCASSQELRLVGEQFFGPGTRLTVL.

J is TRBJ2-7 and V is TRBV27; the match to TRBD2 covers 9 bases. Germline V gene data show CDR1 as MNHEY and CDR2 as SMNVEV (reference sequence). V was pared by 4 bases and J by 9 bases, with 10 bases of the junction left unmatched. CDR3 length: 14 residues. CDR3 residues: CASSWGLAGSGQYF. CDR3 nucleotides: TGTGCCAGCAGTTGGGGACTAGCTGGTTCCGGGCAGTACTTC.

This clone was detected a few times. This chain connects TRBV28 to TRBJ1-1; TRBD1 matches 12 bases. From germline, CDR1 is MDHEN and CDR2 SYDVKM. The CDR3 loop spans 17 amino acids. After removal of 4 bases from V and 0 bases from J, the junction contained 6 bases not matched to a gene. CDR3 coding DNA: TGTGCCAGCAGTTCCCCAGGGACAGGGGGCGTGAACACTGAAGCTTTCTTT. This translates into CASSSPGTGGVNTEAFF. The full variable domain, in which reference TRBV28 and TRBJ1-1 provide the parts outside the CDR3, is DVKVTQSSRYLVKRTGEKVFLECVQDMDHENMFWYRQDPGLGLRLIYFSYDVKMKEKGDIPEGYSVSREKKERFSLILESASTNQTSMYLCASSSPGTGGVNTEAFFGQGTRLTVV.

This chain uses TRBV14 with TRBJ2-3; 9 bases are a match to TRBD2. The trim removed 4 bases at V and 1 base at J, leaving 12 bases unmatched. CDR1 SGHDN and CDR2 FVKESK come from the germline V gene. This CDR3 is built from 18 residues. The CDR3 coding sequence is TGTGCCAGCAGCCCGATAGCGGGGGCCGCCATCGGCACAGATACGCAGTATTTT. Protein sequence: CASSPIAGAAIGTDTQYF. The full variable domain, its missing parts supplied by reference TRBV14 and TRBJ2-3, is EAGVTQFPSHSVIEKGQTVTLRCDPISGHDNLYWYRRVMGKEIKFLLHFVKESKQDESGMPNNRFLAERTGGTYSTLKVQPAELEDSGVYFCASSPIAGAAIGTDTQYFGPGTRLTVL.

J is TRBJ1-5 and V is TRBV18, with TRBD1 as a possible D gene (5 bases). The ends were cut back, 2 bases at V and 4 bases at J, with 9 bases in the middle. CDR3 length: 14 amino acids. The V gene's germline CDR1 is KGHSH and CDR2 LQKENI. This CDR3 reads CASSPEDTNQPQHF. CDR3 sequence (DNA): TGTGCCAGCTCACCAGAGGACACTAATCAGCCCCAGCATTTT.

The chain has TRBV27 and TRBJ2-5; 9 bases are shared with TRBD2. CDR3 length: 17 amino acids. Germline trimming cut 3 bases from V and 5 bases from J; bases unmatched to any gene: 13. Germline V CDR1 and CDR2: MNHEY, SMNVEV (reference sequence). CDR3 DNA: TGTGCCAGCAGTTTTAGCGGGAGACCCGGATGGGAGGAGACCCAGTACTTC. It is translated as CASSFSGRPGWEETQYF.

The gene calls are TRBV19 and TRBJ2-5, with 7 bases lining up with TRBD2. CDR3 size: 14 residues. Trimming at V came to 4 bases and at J to 3 bases, leaving 5 bases not matched to a gene. CDR1 and CDR2 from the germline V gene are LNHDA and SQIVND (reference sequence). Written as DNA, the CDR3 is TGTGCCAGTAGTACCCTAGCGGCGGAAGAGACCCAGTACTTC. Its translation is CASSTLAAEETQYF.

The chain uses TRBV5-6 and TRBJ1-4; D is perhaps TRBD1 (5 bases). Germline V gives CDR1 SGHDT, CDR2 YYEEEE. CDR3 length equals 17 residues. V shed 1 base and J shed 1 base, with 14 bases lying between them. The CDR3 region is CASSLWGRFLTNEKLFF. DNA for the CDR3: TGTGCCAGCAGCTTGTGGGGCAGATTTTTAACTAATGAAAAACTGTTTTTT.

CDR3 region: CASSLRGVLAGVHEQYF. The DNA of the CDR3 is TGTGCCAGCAGTTTGCGGGGGGTACTAGCGGGAGTCCACGAGCAGTACTTC. J is TRBJ2-7 and V is TRBV28, with 11 bases fitting TRBD2. V lost 3 bases and J lost 5; bases outside the gene matches: 12. The CDR3 loop spans 17 amino acids. Germline CDR1 MDHEN, CDR2 SYDVKM.

Worth noting for this clone: The sample has other DNA sequences that encode this CDR3 too. The chain is built from TRBV9 and TRBJ2-3, with D unclear. Germline loops: CDR1 SGDLS, CDR2 YYNGEE. The length of the CDR3 is 14 residues. Trimming pared 0 bases from V and 0 bases from J, leaving 5 bases between. The DNA of the CDR3 is TGTGCCAGCAGCGTAGGCGGTAGCACAGATACGCAGTATTTT. Protein sequence: CASSVGGSTDTQYF.

The chain links TRBV18 to TRBJ2-2; a weak D match, TRBD2 (6 bases). V was clipped by 2 bases and J by 4 bases, with 14 bases between them. The CDR3 contains 16 residues. In germline, CDR1 is KGHSH, CDR2 LQKENI. The DNA of the CDR3 is TGTGCCAGCTCACCAGTATCCGGGAGTAGCACCGGGGAGCTGTTTTTT. Amino acids: CASSPVSGSSTGELFF.

This clone was seen more than once but under ten times. The chain links TRBV4-1 to TRBJ2-3; possibly TRBD2 for D (6 bases). CDR1 is MGHRA, CDR2 YSYEKL, per germline. The CDR3 runs to 16 residues. Trimming removed 2 bases from V and 0 bases from J, with 12 bases in between. The CDR3 protein is CASSQNSGGSTDTQYF. CDR3 DNA: TGCGCCAGCAGCCAAAATAGCGGCGGTAGCACAGATACGCAGTATTTT.

The chain links TRBV9 to TRBJ2-7, with D possibly matching TRBD2 (5 bases). The CDR3 length is 15 residues. Germline-derived CDR1 and CDR2 are SGDLS and YYNGEE. Between the trimmed V and J ends, which lost 4 bases and 2 bases, there was a span of 16 bases. CDR3 protein: CASSQRVGSPYEQYF. DNA for the CDR3: TGTGCCAGCAGCCAGAGGGTCGGTTCCCCCTACGAGCAGTACTTC.

V gene TRBV5-4 combines with J gene TRBJ2-7; 7 bases align to TRBD1. CDR1 is SGHNT and CDR2 is YYREEE in the germline V gene (reference sequence). V dropped 1 base and J dropped 1; count of bases not matched to a gene: 5. The CDR3 spans 15 residues. DNA of the CDR3: TGTGCCAGCAGCTTGACAGGGGTGGGTTCCTACGAGCAGTACTTC. It translates to CASSLTGVGSYEQYF.

The rearrangement uses TRBV11-1 and TRBJ2-7; TRBD2 aligns across 10 bases. There are 16 residues in the CDR3. Germline CDR1 is SGHAT and CDR2 is FQDESV (reference sequence). The V and J ends lost 5 bases and 2 bases, in that order; junction bases with no gene match: 9. Here the CDR3 DNA reads TGTGCCAGCAGCCCAGGTTTTGGGACTAGCGCCTACGAGCAGTACTTC. Protein product: CASSPGFGTSAYEQYF. Variable domain in full (rest from reference TRBV11-1 and TRBJ2-7): EAEVAQSPRYKITEKSQAVAFWCDPISGHATLYWYRQILGQGPELLVQFQDESVVDDSQLPKDRFSAERLKGVDSTLKIQPAELGDSAMYLCASSPGFGTSAYEQYFGPGTRLTVT.

The chain links TRBV19 to TRBJ1-2; D remains unclear. The CDR3 extends over 14 amino acids. Trimming took 2 bases from V and 6 from J, leaving 13 bases between them. Germline CDR1 and CDR2: LNHDA and SQIVND (reference sequence). CDR3 sequence reads: CASSISGRENGYTF. For the CDR3, the DNA is TGTGCCAGTAGTATAAGCGGGAGAGAGAATGGCTACACCTTC.